This TCR beta chain stems from a study of blood T cell repertoires in COVID-19. About the research overall: The United States, Italy and Spain provided the acute and convalescent COVID-19 samples. PBMCs, B-cell-depleted T cells, or T cells provided the cDNA or gDNA that made up the material.

Source study methods: Scientists estimated how many nucleated cells there were by amplifying reference gene primers. TCRdb's table, derived via immunoSEQ multiplex PCR, lists solely in-frame clones and lacks some. Clone size and the V and J calls come from that table; the DNA yielded D and trimming. This table has around 700,000 clones, around 89% appearing once. This clone came up a few times. The germline V gene encodes CDR1 MNHEY and CDR2 SVGEGT. This CDR3 region has 14 residues. V was cut by 4 bases and J by 3 bases, with 12 bases left in between. The sample comprised peripheral blood. The receptor's source is a woman aged 18 to 35 with acute or convalescent COVID-19. The chain employs TRBV6-2 or TRBV6-3 and TRBJ1-1; no reliable D call. CDR3 DNA sequence: TGTGCCAGCAGTTCTAAGATCGTCGACACTGAAGCTTTCTTT. It encodes CASSSKIVDTEAFF.